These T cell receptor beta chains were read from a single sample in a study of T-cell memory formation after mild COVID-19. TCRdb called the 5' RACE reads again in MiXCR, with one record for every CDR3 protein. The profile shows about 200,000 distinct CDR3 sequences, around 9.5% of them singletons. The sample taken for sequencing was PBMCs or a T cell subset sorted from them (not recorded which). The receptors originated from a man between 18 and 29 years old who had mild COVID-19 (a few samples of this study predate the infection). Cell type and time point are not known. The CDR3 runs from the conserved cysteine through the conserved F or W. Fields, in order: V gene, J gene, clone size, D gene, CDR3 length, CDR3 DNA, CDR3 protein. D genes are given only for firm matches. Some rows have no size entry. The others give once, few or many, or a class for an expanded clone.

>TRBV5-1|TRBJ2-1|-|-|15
TGCGCCAGCAGCTCGGAGGGGGCCGCGTTCCATGAGCAGTTCTTC
CASSSEGAAFHEQFF
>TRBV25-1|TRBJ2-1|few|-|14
TGTGCCAGCAGTGCGGACTTCTCCTACAATGAGCAGTTCTTC
CASSADFSYNEQFF
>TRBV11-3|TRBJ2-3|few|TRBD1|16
TGTGCCAGCAGCCCAGGCGGGACAGGGGGCGCGTGGGGGCAGTATTTT
CASSPGGTGGAWGQYF
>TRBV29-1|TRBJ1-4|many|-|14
TGCAGCGTTGATACAGGACGGCGGGGACAAAAACTGTTTTTT
CSVDTGRRGQKLFF
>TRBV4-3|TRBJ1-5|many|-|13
TGCGCCAGCAGCCAAGGGGAGAATCAGCCCCAGCATTTT
CASSQGENQPQHF
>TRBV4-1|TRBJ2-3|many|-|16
TGCGCCAGCAGCCAAGAGGGGAGTCCGAGCACAGATACGCAGTATTTT
CASSQEGSPSTDTQYF
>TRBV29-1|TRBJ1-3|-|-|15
TGCAGCGTTGAAGATCTCCTGCAACCAGGAAACACCATATATTTT
CSVEDLLQPGNTIYF
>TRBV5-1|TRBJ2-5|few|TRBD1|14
TGCGCCAGCGGCGTCGGGACAGCCCAAGAGACCCAGTACTTC
CASGVGTAQETQYF
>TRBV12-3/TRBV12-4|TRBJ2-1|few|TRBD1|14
TGTGCCAGCAGGGACAGGGCCTCCGTGGGTGAGCAGTTCTTC
CASRDRASVGEQFF
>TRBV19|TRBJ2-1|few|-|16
TGTGCCAGTTATCCGACTGGTTTAAGCTCCTACAATGAGCAGTTCTTC
CASYPTGLSSYNEQFF
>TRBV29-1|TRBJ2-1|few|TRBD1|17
TGCAGCGTTGATAAGTGGACCCCGGGACAGGGGGCCAATGAGCAGTTCTTC
CSVDKWTPGQGANEQFF
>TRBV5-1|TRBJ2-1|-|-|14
TGCGCCAGCAGCTCGGGACCGGTCTACAATGAGCAGTTCTTC
CASSSGPVYNEQFF
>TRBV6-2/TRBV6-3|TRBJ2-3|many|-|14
TGTGCCAGCAGTCACCGGGACTGGTGGGATACGCAGTATTTT
CASSHRDWWDTQYF
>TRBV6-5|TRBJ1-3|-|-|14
TGTGCCAGCACTTATCAGGGCAGAAGAAACACCATATATTTT
CASTYQGRRNTIYF
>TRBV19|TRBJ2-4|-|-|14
TGTGCCAGTAGTATAGTGGCAGGGAAAAACATTCAGTACTTC
CASSIVAGKNIQYF
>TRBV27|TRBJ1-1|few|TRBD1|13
TGTGCCAGCAGTTTCCGGGACAGCACTGAAGCTTTCTTT
CASSFRDSTEAFF
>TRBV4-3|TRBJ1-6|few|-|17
TGCGCCAGCAGCCAAGATTATTTAGGAGCCCAGAATTCACCCCTCCACTTT
CASSQDYLGAQNSPLHF
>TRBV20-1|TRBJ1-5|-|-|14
TGCAGTGCGCCCTCCTCTACTAGCAATCAGCCCCAGCATTTT
CSAPSSTSNQPQHF
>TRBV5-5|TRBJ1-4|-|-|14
TGTGCCAGCAGCTTGACGCAGGGTGGCGAAAAACTGTTTTTT
CASSLTQGGEKLFF
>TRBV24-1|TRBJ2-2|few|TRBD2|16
TGTGCCACCAGTGAGCCGGGACTAGACGATTCCGGGGAGCTGTTTTTT
CATSEPGLDDSGELFF
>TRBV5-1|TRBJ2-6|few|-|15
TGCGCCAGCAGCTTGGGAGGGACCGGGGCCAACGTCCTGACTTTC
CASSLGGTGANVLTF
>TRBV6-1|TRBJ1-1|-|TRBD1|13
TGTGCCAGCAGCCGGACAGGGGAACCTGAAGCTTTCTTT
CASSRTGEPEAFF
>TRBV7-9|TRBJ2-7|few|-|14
TGTGCCAGCAGCTTAAACCAGGGAGACTACGAGCAGTACTTC
CASSLNQGDYEQYF
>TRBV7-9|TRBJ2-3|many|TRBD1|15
TGTGCCAGCAGCCGCCGGGACAGGGAGATGGATACGCAGTATTTT
CASSRRDREMDTQYF
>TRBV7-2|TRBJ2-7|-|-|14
TGTGCCAGCAGCTTAGAGGTAGCGATTTACGAGCAGTACTTC
CASSLEVAIYEQYF
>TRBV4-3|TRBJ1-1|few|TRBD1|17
TGCGCCAGCAGCCCACTAGCCCCTGGGACAGGGAACACTGAAGCTTTCTTT
CASSPLAPGTGNTEAFF
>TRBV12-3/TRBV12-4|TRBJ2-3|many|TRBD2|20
TGTGCCAGCACTCCTTCCCCAGGGCTAGCGGGGGCCCGAGGGGCAGATACGCAGTATTTT
CASTPSPGLAGARGADTQYF
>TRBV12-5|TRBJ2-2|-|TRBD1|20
TGTGCTAGTGGTTTGGTACCGGGACAGGAATGGGTCCCGAACACCGGGGAGCTGTTTTTT
CASGLVPGQEWVPNTGELFF
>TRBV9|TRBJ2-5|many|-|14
TGTGCCAGCAGCGTAGGACGGAGACAAGAGACCCAGTACTTC
CASSVGRRQETQYF
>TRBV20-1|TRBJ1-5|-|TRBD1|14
TGCAGTGCTCCGTCGACAGGGGCGAATCAGCCCCAGCATTTT
CSAPSTGANQPQHF
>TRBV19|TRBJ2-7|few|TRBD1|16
TGTGCCAGTAGTATAATACCCGGGACAGGGGACTACGAGCAGTACTTC
CASSIIPGTGDYEQYF
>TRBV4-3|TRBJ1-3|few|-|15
TGCGCCAGCAGCCGTGGACAGCACTCTGGAAACACCATATATTTT
CASSRGQHSGNTIYF
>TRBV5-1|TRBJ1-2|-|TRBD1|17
TGCGCCAGCAGGTTTACGTACCGGGACAGGGTGAACTATGGCTACACCTTC
CASRFTYRDRVNYGYTF
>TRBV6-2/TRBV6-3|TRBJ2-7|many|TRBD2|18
TGTGCCAGCAGTTCCTGGACTAGCGGGGGCCGAAGAGCAGGCGAGCAGTACTTC
CASSSWTSGGRRAGEQYF
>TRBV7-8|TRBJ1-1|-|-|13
TGTGCCAGCAGCTTGGAGGGGGAATATGAAGCTTTCTTT
CASSLEGEYEAFF
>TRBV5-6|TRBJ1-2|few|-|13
TGTGCCAGCAGCTTAAGGGAACCGTATGGCTACACCTTC
CASSLREPYGYTF
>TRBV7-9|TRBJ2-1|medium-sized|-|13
TGTGCCAGCAGGGGGGACTCCTACAATGAGCAGTTCTTC
CASRGDSYNEQFF
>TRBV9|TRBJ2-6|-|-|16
TGTGCCAGCAGCCCCATCTTAGGGTCCGGGGCAAACGTCCTGACTTTC
CASSPILGSGANVLTF
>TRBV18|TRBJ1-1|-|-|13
TGTGCCAGCTCACCACAGGGCAGCACTGAAGCTTTCTTT
CASSPQGSTEAFF
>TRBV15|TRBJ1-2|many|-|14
TGTGCCACCAGCAGAGCCGGCTTTAACTATGGCTACACCTTC
CATSRAGFNYGYTF
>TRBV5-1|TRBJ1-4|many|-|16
TGCGCCAGCAGCTACACCGGGGCAGCAACTAATGAAAAACTGTTTTTT
CASSYTGAATNEKLFF
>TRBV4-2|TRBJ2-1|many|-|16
TGTGCCAGCAGCCAAGTTGGGGGGGGGCCTATCACTGAGCAGTTCTTC
CASSQVGGGPITEQFF
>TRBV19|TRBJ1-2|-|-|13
TGTGCCAGTAGCGACCCCCCCAGGGTTGGCTACACCTTC
CASSDPPRVGYTF
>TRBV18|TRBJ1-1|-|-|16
TGTGCCAGCTCACCACGGAACATAGTCGGGGGCACTGAAGCTTTCTTT
CASSPRNIVGGTEAFF
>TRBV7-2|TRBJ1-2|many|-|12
TGTGCCAGCAGCCCCCAGACTTATGGCTACACCTTC
CASSPQTYGYTF